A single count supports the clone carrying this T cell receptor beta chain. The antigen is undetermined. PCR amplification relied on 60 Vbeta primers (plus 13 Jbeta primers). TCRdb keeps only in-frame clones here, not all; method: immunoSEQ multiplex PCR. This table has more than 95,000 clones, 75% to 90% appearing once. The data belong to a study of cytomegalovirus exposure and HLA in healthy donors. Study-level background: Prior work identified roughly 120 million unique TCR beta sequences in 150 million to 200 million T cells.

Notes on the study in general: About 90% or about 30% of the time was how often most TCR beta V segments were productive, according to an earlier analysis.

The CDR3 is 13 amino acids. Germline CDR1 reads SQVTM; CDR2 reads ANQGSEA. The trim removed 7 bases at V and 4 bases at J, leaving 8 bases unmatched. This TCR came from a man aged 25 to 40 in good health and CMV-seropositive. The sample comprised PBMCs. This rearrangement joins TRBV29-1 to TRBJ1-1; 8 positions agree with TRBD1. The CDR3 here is CSARQGWSTEAFF. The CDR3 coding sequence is TGCAGCGCCCGACAGGGGTGGAGCACTGAAGCTTTCTTT.